This record looks at one T cell receptor (beta chain) sequence and its context. Its target antigen remains unknown. Base qualities are not recorded, but no much larger clone differs from it by a single base. Enrolling through a virtual design, the prospective study's participants ranged in age from roughly 18 to 89 years and lived across about two dozen United States geographic areas. To assign participants to cohorts, the prospective study relied on clinical history that participants themselves reported in a screening survey and a study questionnaire. In the prospective study, whole blood, serum and a nasopharyngeal or oropharyngeal swab were collected from each participant by mobile phlebotomists. Prospective study participants could optionally give additional blood draws and questionnaires over a 2-month period. Blood samples from the prospective study were shipped frozen or at room temperature prior to DNA extraction.

Trimming at the junction amounts to 3 bases on V and 7 bases on J, and the germline ends lie 13 bases apart. Per the germline V gene, MDHEN is the CDR1 and SYDVKM is the CDR2. The CDR3 covers 14 residues, taking in both the cysteine and the phenylalanine. Only the CDR3 region is kept as DNA, spanning 42 bases read in frame from base 1. The sample belongs to a study of blood T cell repertoires in COVID-19 (TCRdb year 2020). Describing the broader study: Samples from collaborators originated in the United States, Italy and Spain and spanned both the acute and convalescent phases of COVID-19. The material from the prospective study consisted of cDNA or gDNA derived from T cells, B-cell-depleted T cells, or PBMCs. The repertoires were made available in a free public database intended to serve as a resource for research on the immune response to SARS-CoV-2. Where available, HLA class I and class II types were obtained from metadata supplied by the sample provider rather than from assay-based typing. Subjects who had been exposed to COVID-19, were actively infected with it, or had recovered from it provided the deeply sampled blood TCRbeta repertoires that made up the dataset. Sample metadata almost always included a de-identified subject ID, COVID-19 status, age in years and sex. The samples were drawn from the first 160 participants of the ongoing ImmuneRACE study and from some 1,300 subjects provided by 6 global collaborators.

TCRbeta CDR3 regions were amplified from genomic DNA by means of the immunoSEQ Assay, a bias-controlled multiplex PCR. The paper's data handling went like this. The number of nucleated cells in each sample was estimated by amplification of reference gene primers within the assay. Sequence reads were collapsed and filtered to measure the absolute abundance of every unique TCRbeta CDR3 rearrangement. For each sample, productive Simpson clonality was calculated as the square root of Simpson's diversity index over productive rearrangements. Held by TCRdb, this immuneACCESS table contains in-frame sequences only and omits some clones. Under half of the omission traces to an unresolved V gene where checked; the cause of the rest is unknown. V and J calls and clone size are as listed in that table; D and trimming were resolved from the DNA. In this sample the table shows 250,000 or so clones, 80% to 90% of which occur a single time. Of the sample, about 4% is held by the ten largest clones.

General study outcomes and caveats: The quantity of clinical and demographic metadata differed by source and by participant and was supplied without curation.

Source material: PBMCs or T cells enriched from blood (not recorded which). Rearrangement joined TRBV28 to TRBJ1-5, with the D gene uncertain. This receptor was identified in a woman aged 25 to 45 with acute COVID-19. The DNA is TGTGCCAGCAGTTTCCCCAAGGGAGGGCAGCCCCAGCATTTT. It translates to CASSFPKGGQPQHF.